The next 27 T cell receptor beta chains were all read from a single sample in a study of T cells in Graves' hyperthyroidism and ophthalmopathy. Authors of the study amplified TCR beta CDR3 regions from RNA transcripts. Primed by the HTBI set, a first-round RT-PCR was run on the TCR CDR3. TCRdb reprocessed the multiplex PCR reads via MiXCR and lists one record per CDR3 protein. This sample has roughly 520,000 distinct CDR3 sequences, with approximately 24% found just once. The sequenced sample was blood. These receptor sequences come from a woman in her twenties or thirties with Graves' ophthalmopathy.

This clonotype was recorded many times. One end of the junction varies from germline; a read error may be responsible. J is TRBJ1-1 and V is TRBV6-1; D remains ambiguous. Germline V lookup: CDR1 MNHNS, CDR2 SASEGT. The CDR3 is 13 residues long. CDR3 sequence (DNA): TGTGCCAGCAATGAATTTGGGAACACTGAAGCTTTCTTT. This sequence encodes CASNEFGNTEAFF.

This clonotype has more than one count but fewer than ten. The V gene is TRBV19, the J gene TRBJ2-5; D ambiguous. V was clipped by 0 bases and J by 4 bases, with 6 bases between them. This CDR3 has 13 residues. Germline assignment: CDR1 LNHDA and CDR2 SQIVND (reference sequence). In nucleotides, the CDR3 is TGTGCCAGTAGTATAGATCTTGCAGAGACCCAGTACTTC. As protein: CASSIDLAETQYF.

This clonotype was counted only a few times. This chain uses TRBV12-3 or TRBV12-4 with TRBJ1-5; D not certain. CDR3 length: 14 residues. Trimming removed 5 bases at V and 7 bases at J, with 15 bases between. The CDR3 here is CASSRTGSYQPQHF. Here the CDR3 DNA reads TGTGCCAGCAGTAGGACGGGGTCTTACCAGCCCCAGCATTTT.

This clonotype was picked up many times. This rearrangement joins TRBV6-1 to TRBJ2-7, with 11 nucleotides matching TRBD2. Trimming took 2 bases from V and 6 from J; bases not matched to a gene: 6. From germline, CDR1 is MNHNS and CDR2 SASEGT. CDR3 size: 15 residues. The CDR3 is CASSEQSSGGTEQYF. Written as DNA, the CDR3 is TGTGCCAGCAGTGAACAGTCTAGCGGGGGGACCGAGCAGTACTTC.

This clonotype was counted ten times or more. This chain links TRBV6-1 with TRBJ1-1; D remains unclear. Germline CDR1 is MNHNS and CDR2 is SASEGT. This CDR3 has 14 residues. V gave up 7 bases and J gave up 0 bases, with 12 bases separating them. The DNA for the CDR3 is TGTGCCAGCAAAACGGCCCTTATGAACACTGAAGCTTTCTTT. Amino acids: CASKTALMNTEAFF.

The sample holds many counts of this clonotype. The chain has TRBV19 and TRBJ1-1; D is unclear. The CDR3 covers 13 residues. The germline V and J ends were trimmed by 6 bases and 3 bases, with 11 bases remaining between them. The germline gives CDR1 LNHDA, CDR2 SQIVND (reference sequence). Written as DNA, the CDR3 is TGTGCCAGTAGCATATTTCCCGACACTGAAGCTTTCTTT. Its protein is CASSIFPDTEAFF.

This clonotype came up many times. This sequence joins TRBV28 and TRBJ1-1, with D tentatively TRBD1 (5 bases). The germline V gene encodes CDR1 MDHEN and CDR2 SYDVKM. V was trimmed by 3 bases and J by 5 bases, leaving 19 bases between them. The CDR3 runs 16 residues. As DNA, the CDR3 is TGTGCCAGCAGTTTTCGATCAGGGTCGGGGGATACTGAAGCTTTCTTT. The encoded protein is CASSFRSGSGDTEAFF.

The genes are TRBV11-1 and TRBJ1-2, with 9 positions matching TRBD1. Per the germline V gene, CDR1 is SGHAT and CDR2 is FQDESV (reference sequence). The CDR3 sequence is 16 residues long. Losses at the gene ends were 4 bases for V and 8 bases for J; bases not matched to a gene: 14. The CDR3 loop is CASSSGQGRALGGYTF. The DNA of the CDR3 is TGTGCCAGCAGCTCCGGACAGGGGCGGGCGTTGGGCGGCTACACCTTC. The full variable domain, completed using reference TRBV11-1 and TRBJ1-2, is EAEVAQSPRYKITEKSQAVAFWCDPISGHATLYWYRQILGQGPELLVQFQDESVVDDSQLPKDRFSAERLKGVDSTLKIQPAELGDSAMYLCASSSGQGRALGGYTFGSGTRLTVV.

The chain links TRBV4-3 to TRBJ2-2; no definite D call. V lost 6 bases and J lost 5, with 10 bases in between. The CDR3 is 13 amino acids. CDR1 and CDR2 (germline): LGHNA, YSLEER. CDR3 protein: CASREQVTGELFF. As DNA, the CDR3 is TGCGCCAGCAGAGAGCAGGTAACCGGGGAGCTGTTTTTT.

The J gene is TRBJ1-2, the V gene TRBV7-3; 7 bases are shared with TRBD1. CDR3 length: 14 amino acids. Unmatched junction bases numbered 9, after V lost 5 bases and J lost 6 bases. Looked up from germline, CDR1 is SGHTA and CDR2 is FQGTGA. The chain's CDR3 is CASSNAAGTDGYTF. The DNA for the CDR3 is TGTGCCAGCAGCAACGCCGCCGGGACAGATGGCTACACCTTC.

V gene TRBV7-3 combines with J gene TRBJ1-6, with D perhaps matching TRBD1 (5 bases). Germline CDR1 reads SGHTA; CDR2 reads FQGTGA. The ends were cut back, 1 base at V and 9 bases at J, with 13 bases in the middle. The CDR3 spans 15 residues. The DNA of the CDR3 is TGTGCCAGCAGCTTAAGCGGGACCGACGGTTCACCCCTCCACTTT. Protein product: CASSLSGTDGSPLHF.

The chain combines TRBV3-1 with TRBJ2-7; 11 nucleotides align to TRBD2. Germline V gene lookup returns CDR1 LGHDT and CDR2 YNNKEL (reference sequence). After removal of 3 bases from V and 3 bases from J, the junction contained 4 bases not matched to a gene. This CDR3 has 15 amino acids. The DNA for the CDR3 is TGTGCCAGCAGCCAGGAGGGACTAGCGGTCTACGAGCAGTACTTC. This sequence encodes CASSQEGLAVYEQYF.

In its sample, this clonotype was seen many times. The J gene is TRBJ1-5, the V gene TRBV4-3; D ambiguous. Trimming pared 0 bases from V and 4 bases from J, leaving 7 bases between. This CDR3 is 14 amino acids long. Germline V gene sequence: CDR1 LGHNA, CDR2 YSLEER. CDR3 sequence reads: CASSQDEGNQPQHF. In nucleotides, the CDR3 is TGCGCCAGCAGCCAAGATGAGGGAAATCAGCCCCAGCATTTT.

This clonotype was counted at least ten times. This chain connects TRBV29-1 to TRBJ1-1; a possible D gene is TRBD1 (5 bases). With 0 bases removed from V and 0 bases from J, the gap between germline ends came to 11 bases. This CDR3 has 15 residues. Per the germline V gene, CDR1 is SQVTM and CDR2 is ANQGSEA. The CDR3 DNA reads as TGCAGCGTTGAAGATGCAGGGCAGATGAACACTGAAGCTTTCTTT. Translation: CSVEDAGQMNTEAFF.

The sample holds a few counts of this clonotype. V usage is TRBV25-1 and J usage is TRBJ1-1, with 8 bases matching TRBD1. With V trimmed by 6 bases and J by 7 bases, 10 bases remained unmatched. Germline CDR1 reads MGHDK; CDR2 reads SYGVNS. The CDR3 length is 14 residues. The CDR3 DNA reads as TGTGCCAGCAGACCACAGGGGGAGGTGGGTGAAGCTTTCTTT. Translated, it gives CASRPQGEVGEAFF.

This clonotype was seen at least ten times. This sequence joins TRBV27 and TRBJ2-7; no clear D. The CDR3 extends over 14 amino acids. Germline CDR1 and CDR2: MNHEY and SMNVEV (reference sequence). Trimming took off 4 bases at V and 0 bases at J, with 10 bases between the two ends. CDR3 residues: CASSWRESSYEQYF. The DNA of the CDR3 is TGTGCCAGCAGTTGGAGAGAGAGCTCCTACGAGCAGTACTTC.

The rearrangement uses TRBV7-2 and TRBJ1-1; 7 nucleotides agree with TRBD1. Germline V gene sequence: CDR1 SGHTA, CDR2 FQGNSA. CDR3 length equals 15 residues. Trimming removed 3 bases from V and 3 bases from J; junction bases left unmatched: 7. The CDR3 nucleotides read TGTGCCAGCAGCTTGGGGGACAGCATGCACACTGAAGCTTTCTTT. It yields the protein CASSLGDSMHTEAFF.

Notes on this clonotype: Germline and junction disagree at one end, which may indicate a read error. This rearrangement joins TRBV5-1 to TRBJ1-6, with 8 bases that match TRBD1. This CDR3 is built from 15 residues. CDR1 is SGHRS, CDR2 YFSETQ, per germline. The CDR3 sequence is CASRLGDRFNSPLHF. The CDR3 DNA reads as TGCGCCAGCAGGTTGGGGGACAGGTTTAATTCACCCCTCCACTTT.

This clonotype was counted many times. The chain has TRBV12-3 or TRBV12-4 and TRBJ2-7, with a tentative D call TRBD1 (6 bases). V lost 6 bases to trimming and J lost 3 bases, with 12 bases between them. CDR3 size: 13 residues. The CDR3: CASSNRENYEQYF. The CDR3 DNA sequence: TGTGCCAGCAGCAACAGGGAAAACTACGAGCAGTACTTC.

This clonotype occurred many times. This rearrangement joins TRBV11-2 to TRBJ1-2; TRBD1 agrees at 10 bases. Trimming removed 3 bases from V and 3 bases from J; junction bases left unmatched: 7. The length of the CDR3 is 16 residues. CDR1 and CDR2 from the germline V gene are SGHAT and FQNNGV. Here the CDR3 DNA reads TGTGCCAGCAGCTTTCCCGGGACAGGGGCTCACTATGGCTACACCTTC. Its protein is CASSFPGTGAHYGYTF.

The chain links TRBV6-1 to TRBJ1-2, with D possibly matching TRBD1 (5 bases). V lost 10 bases to trimming and J lost 4 bases, with 10 bases between them. The CDR3 spans 11 residues. Germline loops: CDR1 MNHNS, CDR2 SASEGT. CDR3 sequence: CATADSYGYTF. The CDR3 bases are TGTGCCACCGCAGACAGCTATGGCTACACCTTC.

With respect to this clonotype: At one end, the junction sequence differs from germline, possibly due to a read error. The chain employs TRBV28 and TRBJ1-5; 7 nucleotides match TRBD1. Looked up from germline, CDR1 is MDHEN and CDR2 is SYDVKM. This CDR3 is built from 19 residues. CDR3 coding DNA: TGTGTCAGCAGTTCCGGCTCCCGGACAGGTACCCTTAGCAATCAGCCCCAGCATTTT. Translated, it gives CVSSSGSRTGTLSNQPQHF.

This clonotype was found many times. CDR3 bases: TGTGCCAGCAGCCGTAACCCCGGGGAAGAGACCCAGTACTTC. It translates to CASSRNPGEETQYF. V is TRBV7-8 and J is TRBJ2-5; possible D gene TRBD2, 5 bases. V was shortened by 5 bases and J by 3 bases, with 13 bases between the two germline ends. The CDR3 is 14 amino acids. The germline gives CDR1 SGHVS, CDR2 FQNEAQ. The variable domain in full, completed from reference TRBV7-8 and TRBJ2-5, reads GAGVSQSPRYKVAKRGQDVALRCDPISGHVSLFWYQQALGQGPEFLTYFQNEAQLDKSGLPSDRFFAERPEGSVSTLKIQRTQQEDSAVYLCASSRNPGEETQYFGPGTRLLVL.

This clonotype has only one observation. The J gene is TRBJ2-7, the V gene TRBV28; TRBD1 agrees at 8 bases. There are 15 residues in the CDR3. V gave up 5 bases and J gave up 5 bases; unmatched junction bases: 11. Germline V gene sequence: CDR1 MDHEN, CDR2 SYDVKM. In DNA form, the CDR3 reads TGTGCCAGCAGTACAAGGACAGGGATAGTAAACGAGCAGTACTTC. Residues: CASSTRTGIVNEQYF.

This chain joins TRBV6-5 and TRBJ2-5, with D maybe TRBD2 (7 bases). Germline CDR1 and CDR2: MNHEY and SVGAGI. The CDR3 sequence is 15 residues long. Trimming removed 2 bases from V and 5 bases from J, with 15 bases in between. CDR3 loop: CASSYTPEGGETQYF. Here the CDR3 DNA reads TGTGCCAGCAGTTACACCCCGGAGGGGGGGGAGACCCAGTACTTC.

At least ten counts were recorded for this clonotype. The chain carries TRBV7-7 and TRBJ2-5, with 7 bases matching TRBD1. Germline-derived CDR1 and CDR2 are SSHAT and FNYEAQ (reference sequence). This CDR3 comprises 13 residues. DNA for the CDR3: TGTGCTAGCTCCTGGGACAGCAAAGAGACCCAGTACTTC. Amino acids: CASSWDSKETQYF.

This clonotype was seen repeatedly, ten times or more. The chain couples TRBV6-1 to TRBJ2-2; 8 positions match TRBD2. Germline V gives CDR1 MNHNS, CDR2 SASEGT. The ends lost 6 bases at V and 6 bases at J; junction bases unmatched: 9. This CDR3 is built from 15 residues. DNA for the CDR3: TGTGCCAGCAGGCAGACTAGCGCGAGCGCCGGGGAGCTGTTTTTT. This translates into CASRQTSASAGELFF.